One sample yielded the 31 T cell receptor beta chains listed below, sequenced in a study of long-term antiretroviral therapy in people with HIV. Survey-level resolution applied to immunoSEQ assay v3.0. Assay used: immunoSEQ multiplex PCR; TCRdb lists only in-frame clones, some missing. The sample contains around 16,000 clones, around nine tenths of which appear only once. The sequencing here drew on unsorted PBMCs, taken 0.7 years before starting antiretroviral therapy. All receptors come from a middle-aged man with HIV.

CDR3 region: CAWGQVGEKLFF. The DNA of the CDR3 is TGTGCCTGGGGCCAAGTCGGTGAAAAACTGTTTTTT. The genes are TRBV30 and TRBJ1-4; D is ambiguous. This CDR3 is 12 amino acids long. V gave up 5 bases and J gave up 7 bases, with 11 bases separating them. Germline lookup yields CDR1 GTSNPN and CDR2 SVGIG (reference sequence).

The V gene is TRBV10-3, the J gene TRBJ2-1; possibly TRBD1 for D (6 bases). V shed 2 bases and J shed 3 bases, with 8 bases lying between them. CDR3 length: 14 residues. Germline CDR1 ENHRY, CDR2 SYGVKD. The CDR3 nucleotides are TGTGCCATCAGTGAGATAGGGGGCTACAATGAGCAGTTCTTC. It yields the protein CAISEIGGYNEQFF.

V gene TRBV5-1 combines with J gene TRBJ1-1, with a weak D call TRBD1 (5 bases). Between the trimmed V and J ends, which lost 1 base and 3 bases, there was a span of 10 bases. CDR1 is SGHRS, CDR2 YFSETQ, per germline. The CDR3 runs to 14 residues. DNA of the CDR3: TGCGCCAGCAGCTTGATTTCGGGGGACACTGAAGCTTTCTTT. Its translation is CASSLISGDTEAFF.

The chain links TRBV5-4 to TRBJ2-5; D is unresolved. The CDR3 has 11 residues. The germline V gene has CDR1 SGHNT and CDR2 YYREEE (reference sequence). Trimming took off 6 bases at V and 5 bases at J, with 8 bases between the two ends. The chain's CDR3 is CASTTEETQYF. DNA for the CDR3: TGTGCCAGCACCACCGAGGAGACCCAGTACTTC.

This clone appeared once. The chain carries TRBV7-2 and TRBJ2-7; 7 nucleotides align to TRBD2. This CDR3 is 15 amino acids long. Germline CDR1 SGHTA, CDR2 FQGNSA. The V segment lost 7 bases and the J segment 4 bases; nucleotides outside the gene matches: 13. The CDR3 sequence is CASTRGSLGGYEQYF. The CDR3 DNA follows: TGTGCCAGCACCCGCGGCAGCTTGGGAGGGTACGAGCAGTACTTC. Combining the CDR3 with reference TRBV7-2 and TRBJ2-7 gives the whole variable domain GAGVSQSPSNKVTEKGKDVELRCDPISGHTALYWYRQSLGQGLEFLIYFQGNSAPDKSGLPSDRFSAERTGGSVSTLTIQRTQQEDSAVYLCASTRGSLGGYEQYFGPGTRLTVT.

The genes are TRBV27 and TRBJ2-3; TRBD2 agrees at 10 bases. In germline, CDR1 is MNHEY, CDR2 SMNVEV (reference sequence). The CDR3 is 18 residues long. V lost 3 bases, J lost 1 base, and 10 bases stayed unmatched. For the CDR3, the DNA is TGTGCCAGCAGTTTCAGCGGGGGGGCTGAAGTTGGCACAGATACGCAGTATTTT. This translates into CASSFSGGAEVGTDTQYF.

The CDR3: CASSLVPPTASNEKLFF. In DNA, the CDR3 is TGCGCCAGCAGCTTGGTCCCCCCTACGGCCTCTAATGAAAAACTGTTTTTT. J is TRBJ1-4 and V is TRBV5-1; no clear D. The CDR3 is 17 residues long. CDR1 is SGHRS and CDR2 is YFSETQ in the germline V gene. V lost 0 bases and J 3 bases, leaving 15 bases between the germline ends.

The gene calls are TRBV5-1 and TRBJ2-1; TRBD1 is a possible D gene (5 bases). The germline V gene encodes CDR1 SGHRS and CDR2 YFSETQ. The CDR3 contains 16 residues. Deletions cut 4 bases from V and 0 bases from J, with 14 bases between. The CDR3 loop is CASSTMGPRSYNEQFF. The CDR3 DNA follows: TGCGCCAGCAGCACCATGGGGCCCCGCTCCTACAATGAGCAGTTCTTC.

CDR3 sequence reads: CASSTQENTEAFF. The CDR3 nucleotides read TGTGCCAGCAGCACACAGGAGAACACTGAAGCTTTCTTT. The chain links TRBV7-9 to TRBJ1-1; D possibly corresponds to TRBD1 (5 bases). The CDR3 contains 13 residues. V shed 5 bases and J shed 1 base, with 8 bases lying between them. Germline V lookup: CDR1 SEHNR, CDR2 FQNEAQ (reference sequence).

J is TRBJ2-7 and V is TRBV6-1; perhaps TRBD1 as D (6 bases). This CDR3 has 18 residues. The ends were cut back, 0 bases at V and 1 base at J, with 19 bases in the middle. Germline V gives CDR1 MNHNS, CDR2 SASEGT. CDR3 loop: CASSEALPGVIGSYEQYF. The CDR3 DNA is TGTGCCAGCAGTGAAGCGCTTCCAGGGGTTATAGGGTCCTACGAGCAGTACTTC.

V gene TRBV21-1 combines with J gene TRBJ1-5. TRBV21-1 is noted as a pseudogene. The CDR3 runs to 16 residues. CDR3 in amino acids: CASSRDWRVSNQPQHF. In nucleotides, the CDR3 is TGTGCCAGCAGCAGAGATTGGAGGGTTAGCAATCAGCCCCAGCATTTT.

The chain employs TRBV19 and TRBJ2-5; 9 nucleotides match TRBD2. The CDR3 has 13 amino acids. Germline loops: CDR1 LNHDA, CDR2 SQIVND (reference sequence). With V trimmed by 4 bases and J by 5 bases, 2 bases remained unmatched. CDR3 residues: CASSNSGGETQYF. CDR3 bases: TGTGCCAGTAGTAACAGCGGGGGGGAGACCCAGTACTTC.

The sample holds a few counts of this clone. The chain is built from TRBV2 and TRBJ2-7, with D possibly matching TRBD1 (6 bases). Deletions cut 7 bases from V and 4 bases from J, with 14 bases between. This CDR3 contains 13 residues. The germline V gene has CDR1 SNHLY and CDR2 FYNNEI. The CDR3 spells CASKRTGFYEQYF. CDR3 sequence (DNA): TGTGCCAGCAAACGTACAGGGTTTTACGAGCAGTACTTC.

This clone was observed a few times. The chain uses TRBV5-1 and TRBJ2-2, with no clear D. Germline CDR1 is SGHRS and CDR2 is YFSETQ. Trimming took 0 bases from V and 1 from J, leaving 10 bases between them. The length of the CDR3 is 16 residues. The CDR3 sequence is CASSLEVGRNTGELFF. In DNA, the CDR3 is TGCGCCAGCAGCTTGGAGGTCGGACGGAACACCGGGGAGCTGTTTTTT.

In DNA, the CDR3 is TGTGCTAGTGGTTCTGCTAGATACTACGAGCAGTACTTC. Translated: CASGSARYYEQYF. The chain joins TRBV12-5 to TRBJ2-7, with D unclear. Germline CDR1 is LGHNT and CDR2 is FRNRAP. V shed 4 bases and J shed 3 bases, with 10 bases lying between them. This CDR3 region has 13 residues.

The chain links TRBV18 to TRBJ1-2; D remains unclear. The length of the CDR3 is 13 residues. Germline lookup yields CDR1 KGHSH and CDR2 LQKENI. V was clipped by 5 bases and J by 2 bases, with 9 bases between them. The CDR3 nucleotides read TGTGCCAGCTCAAATACAGCAAACTATGGCTACACCTTC. Translated, it gives CASSNTANYGYTF.

The chain carries TRBV20-1 and TRBJ1-2, with D maybe TRBD1 (5 bases). The CDR3 is made up of 11 amino acids. V gave up 6 bases and J gave up 6 bases, with 11 bases separating them. Germline loops: CDR1 DFQATT, CDR2 SNEGSKA (reference sequence). The CDR3 here is CSAGGDNGYTF. In nucleotides, the CDR3 is TGCAGTGCCGGGGGAGACAATGGCTACACCTTC.

V usage is TRBV15 and J usage is TRBJ1-1, with no clear D. This CDR3 region has 12 residues. Germline CDR1 is LNHNV and CDR2 is YYDKDF (reference sequence). V gave up 0 bases and J gave up 6 bases, with 5 bases separating them. CDR3 protein: CATSRDFPEAFF. Written as DNA, the CDR3 is TGTGCCACCAGCAGAGATTTCCCTGAAGCTTTCTTT.

V and J are TRBV19 and TRBJ1-1; the D gene is possibly TRBD1 (6 bases). Germline CDR1 is LNHDA and CDR2 is SQIVND (reference sequence). The CDR3 totals 15 residues. Trimming removed 5 bases from V and 1 base from J, with 14 bases in between. The CDR3 DNA reads TGTGCCAGTAGTGATCCGGGACAAAGGAACACTGAAGCTTTCTTT. Its protein product is CASSDPGQRNTEAFF.

With regard to this clone: A junction end diverges from the germline sequence, so it may reflect a read error. The chain uses TRBV7-7 and TRBJ1-1; D unclear. Germline CDR1 SSHAT, CDR2 FNYEAQ (reference sequence). The CDR3 has 13 amino acids. Here the CDR3 DNA reads TGTGCTAGCAGCTTATATCAGTTCACTGAAGCTTTCTTT. Translation gives CASSLYQFTEAFF.

The V gene is TRBV18, the J gene TRBJ1-1, with TRBD1 identical over 8 bases. Germline lookup yields CDR1 KGHSH and CDR2 LQKENI. This CDR3 has 15 amino acids. V was clipped by 5 bases and J by 3 bases; unmatched bases: 8. This chain's CDR3 is CASSSSTGVDTEAFF. Written as DNA, the CDR3 is TGTGCCAGCTCATCTTCGACAGGGGTGGACACTGAAGCTTTCTTT.

The chain is built from TRBV11-2 and TRBJ1-2; TRBD1 matches 7 bases. Germline trimming cut 0 bases from V and 5 bases from J; bases unmatched to any gene: 9. Germline values: CDR1 SGHAT, CDR2 FQNNGV. There are 16 residues in the CDR3. This chain's CDR3 is CASSLDPTGDIYGYTF. CDR3 nucleotides: TGTGCCAGCAGCTTAGACCCCACAGGGGATATTTATGGCTACACCTTC.

By proportion, this clone is large. V and J are TRBV9 and TRBJ1-2; D may be TRBD1 (6 bases). Trimming removed 2 bases at V and 9 bases at J, with 17 bases between. This CDR3 has 14 residues. CDR1 SGDLS and CDR2 YYNGEE come from the germline V gene. The CDR3 reads CASSVGGRPPSYTF. The CDR3 nucleotides are TGTGCCAGCAGCGTGGGGGGGCGACCTCCTAGCTACACCTTC.

The DNA of the CDR3 is TGTGCCAGCAGCTCTCTCTGGGACAGGGGGCCTGGGGGTAACACCATATATTTT. This gives the protein CASSSLWDRGPGGNTIYF. The chain carries TRBV11-3 and TRBJ1-3; 12 bases are a match to TRBD1. Looked up from germline, CDR1 is SGHNT and CDR2 is YENEEA. CDR3 length: 18 amino acids. Unmatched junction bases numbered 14, after V lost 4 bases and J lost 7 bases.

The genes are TRBV19 and TRBJ1-5; D call uncertain. Germline lookup yields CDR1 LNHDA and CDR2 SQIVND (reference sequence). The CDR3 covers 12 residues. V shed 7 bases and J shed 6 bases, with 10 bases lying between them. The CDR3 protein is CASTQSAQPQHF. CDR3 in DNA: TGTGCCAGTACTCAATCCGCTCAGCCCCAGCATTTT. The entire variable domain, with the rest obtained from reference TRBV19 and TRBJ1-5, is as follows: DGGITQSPKYLFRKEGQNVTLSCEQNLNHDAMYWYRQDPGQGLRLIYYSQIVNDFQKGDIAEGYSVSREKKESFPLTVTSAQKNPTAFYLCASTQSAQPQHFGDGTRLSIL.

This chain joins TRBV6-1 and TRBJ1-1; a possible D gene is TRBD1 (6 bases). This CDR3 is 13 amino acids long. V dropped 9 bases and J dropped 8 bases, with 19 bases sitting between them. CDR1 is MNHNS, CDR2 SASEGT, per germline. CDR3 protein: CASSGTPGGEAFF. DNA for the CDR3: TGTGCCAGTTCCGGGACACCAGGTGGGGAAGCTTTCTTT.

This clone appeared a single time. The rearrangement uses TRBV5-1 and TRBJ2-1; D possibly corresponds to TRBD2 (5 bases). The CDR3 spans 12 residues. V lost 1 base, J lost 9 bases, and 8 bases lay in between. The V gene's germline CDR1 is SGHRS and CDR2 YFSETQ. The CDR3 spells CASSLWESEQFF. The CDR3, as DNA: TGCGCCAGCAGCTTGTGGGAGTCTGAGCAGTTCTTC.

The V call is TRBV30, the J call TRBJ2-3; 7 bases line up with TRBD1. The V gene's germline CDR1 is GTSNPN and CDR2 SVGIG (reference sequence). This CDR3 region has 13 residues. After removal of 5 bases from V and 2 bases from J, the junction contained 4 bases not matched to a gene. The DNA of the CDR3 is TGTGCCTGGGAGGGGGCAGCCACAGATACGCAGTATTTT. Translated, it gives CAWEGAATDTQYF.

This chain links TRBV5-6 with TRBJ1-2, with D maybe TRBD1 (6 bases). Germline CDR1 is SGHDT and CDR2 is YYEEEE. Trimming removed 1 base at V and 3 bases at J, with 13 bases between. The CDR3 spans 15 residues. The CDR3 coding sequence is TGTGCCAGCAGCTTGCAAGACAGGTGGGACTATGGCTACACCTTC. This encodes CASSLQDRWDYGYTF.

In DNA, the CDR3 is TGTGCCAGCAGCCAGGAGTTACTAGCGGATCCCCCAAAGGGGTCCTACGAGCAGTACTTC. Protein: CASSQELLADPPKGSYEQYF. The chain uses TRBV4-2 and TRBJ2-7, with 8 positions matching TRBD2. The CDR3 is 20 residues long. Germline assignment: CDR1 LGHNA and CDR2 YNFKEQ. Trimming took 3 bases from V and 1 from J; bases not matched to a gene: 20.

The chain carries TRBV6-4 and TRBJ1-1; D gene unclear. The V gene's germline CDR1 is MRHNA and CDR2 SNTAGT. The CDR3 totals 13 residues. The V end lost 4 bases, the J end lost 6 bases, and 12 bases lay between the germline ends. In DNA, the CDR3 is TGTGCCAGCAGTGGATCAATCGGGGCTGAAGCTTTCTTT. Its protein is CASSGSIGAEAFF.